The 19 T cell receptor beta chains presented below share a single source sample, sequenced in a study of blood T cell repertoires in COVID-19. The protocol was immunoSEQ multiplex PCR, while the TCRdb copy is restricted to in-frame clones and leaves out a portion. The sample consists of around 160,000 clones, under 90% of them appearing once. The sequenced material came from peripheral blood. All receptors come from a human donor in a cohort sampled during active COVID-19.

This chain links TRBV5-1 with TRBJ1-2; 7 nucleotides align to TRBD1. The CDR3 has 14 amino acids. Germline CDR1 is SGHRS and CDR2 is YFSETQ. V trimming: 4 bases; J trimming: 6 bases; junction bases outside the gene matches: 9. For the CDR3, the DNA is TGCGCCAGCAGCCCTGGGACAGCTTCACATGGCTACACCTTC. It is translated as CASSPGTASHGYTF.

The rearrangement joins TRBV4-2 to TRBJ1-2, with TRBD1 matching 8 bases. The germline gives CDR1 LGHNA, CDR2 YNFKEQ. This CDR3 comprises 16 residues. Trimming cost V 0 bases and J 8 bases; bases outside gene matches: 11. As DNA, the CDR3 is TGTGCCAGCAGCCAAGATCAGGGGGCGACGGGTGCGGGCTACACCTTC. Amino acid sequence: CASSQDQGATGAGYTF.

The chain joins TRBV7-8 to TRBJ1-5; D is possibly TRBD1 (6 bases). V lost 4 bases and J 7 bases, leaving 20 bases between the germline ends. This CDR3 comprises 16 residues. Germline V CDR1 and CDR2: SGHVS, FQNEAQ. The CDR3 region has the DNA TGTGCCAGCAGCTCAAACTCCTGGACAGCCTTCCAGCCCCAGCATTTT. Its protein is CASSSNSWTAFQPQHF.

The chain has TRBV24-1 and TRBJ1-1; no firm D call. The CDR3 has 12 residues. V gave up 9 bases and J gave up 4 bases, with 11 bases separating them. The germline V gene encodes CDR1 KGHDR and CDR2 SFDVKD. In DNA form, the CDR3 reads TGTGCCACCTCGAGGGTTGGCACTGAAGCTTTCTTT. As protein: CATSRVGTEAFF.

This clone was picked up a small number of times. J is TRBJ2-2 and V is TRBV29-1, with D possibly TRBD2 on 6 matching bases. From germline, CDR1 is SQVTM and CDR2 ANQGSEA. This CDR3 is 15 amino acids long. The germline V and J ends were trimmed by 4 bases and 0 bases, with 12 bases remaining between them. Here the CDR3 DNA reads TGCAGCGTTGGATCGGGACTCGCGAACACCGGGGAGCTGTTTTTT. Its translation is CSVGSGLANTGELFF.

With respect to this clone: Germline is not matched at one junction end, which may reflect a read error. The DNA of the CDR3 is TGTGCCAGCAGTGAACGGGCCCGGACTAGCTTC. This codes for CASSERARTSF. The chain combines TRBV6-1 with TRBJ2-7; 7 bases map to TRBD2. The CDR3 has 11 residues. The germline gives CDR1 MNHNS, CDR2 SASEGT.

The chain employs TRBV19 and TRBJ1-2, with D maybe TRBD1 (6 bases). Trimming removed 5 bases at V and 3 bases at J, with 13 bases between. The CDR3 has 14 amino acids. Germline loops: CDR1 LNHDA, CDR2 SQIVND (reference sequence). CDR3 in amino acids: CASSPPDSYYGYTF. CDR3 DNA sequence: TGTGCCAGTAGTCCCCCGGACAGCTACTATGGCTACACCTTC.

The chain has TRBV5-3 and TRBJ2-5, with TRBD2 matching 7 bases. TRBV5-3 is marked as an open reading frame, function uncertain. CDR3 length: 12 residues. After removal of 10 bases from V and 5 bases from J, the junction contained 8 bases not matched to a gene. CDR3 DNA sequence: TGTGCCGGCCGGGCGGGGGTTGAGACCCAGTACTTC. This codes for CAGRAGVETQYF.

The chain carries TRBV7-9 and TRBJ2-1; 12 positions agree with TRBD2. CDR3 length: 16 amino acids. Germline V CDR1 and CDR2: SEHNR, FQNEAQ (reference sequence). Trimming at V came to 3 bases and at J to 7 bases, leaving 7 bases not matched to a gene. The CDR3 here is CASSFSSGGAQNEQFF. CDR3 DNA sequence: TGTGCCAGCAGCTTTTCTAGCGGGGGGGCCCAGAATGAGCAGTTCTTC. The full variable domain, completed using reference TRBV7-9 and TRBJ2-1, is DTGVSQNPRHKITKRGQNVTFRCDPISEHNRLYWYRQTLGQGPEFLTYFQNEAQLEKSRLLSDRFSAERPKGSFSTLEIQRTEQGDSAMYLCASSFSSGGAQNEQFFGPGTRLTVL.

This clone was counted a few times. The rearrangement links TRBV5-1 to TRBJ2-5; D remains unclear. V gave up 0 bases and J gave up 4 bases, with 13 bases separating them. Germline V gene data show CDR1 as SGHRS and CDR2 as YFSETQ. This CDR3 region has 15 residues. CDR3 protein: CASSLERQSGETQYF. The CDR3, as DNA: TGCGCCAGCAGCTTGGAACGGCAGTCGGGAGAGACCCAGTACTTC.

The CDR3 reads CASGLVIPRYGYTF. CDR3 coding DNA: TGTGCTAGTGGTTTGGTAATCCCCCGGTATGGCTACACCTTC. This sequence joins TRBV12-5 and TRBJ1-2; D unresolved. Looked up from germline, CDR1 is LGHNT and CDR2 is FRNRAP. This CDR3 has 14 amino acids. Trimming stripped 0 bases from V and 5 bases from J, with 10 bases between.

This clone has just a few counts. V is TRBV15 and J is TRBJ2-7, with D possibly matching TRBD1 (7 bases). The germline V gene encodes CDR1 LNHNV and CDR2 YYDKDF (reference sequence). V lost 6 bases and J 5 bases, leaving 17 bases between the germline ends. This CDR3 is 14 amino acids long. The CDR3 region is CATRGVGGGNEQYF. For the CDR3, the DNA is TGTGCCACCAGAGGGGTAGGGGGCGGGAACGAGCAGTACTTC. Drawing the rest from reference TRBV15 and TRBJ2-7, the complete variable domain is DAMVIQNPRYQVTQFGKPVTLSCSQTLNHNVMYWYQQKSSQAPKLLFHYYDKDFNNEADTPDNFQSRRPNTSFCFLDIRSPGLGDTAMYLCATRGVGGGNEQYFGPGTRLTVT.

V is TRBV29-1 and J is TRBJ2-1; TRBD1 matches 9 bases. CDR1 SQVTM and CDR2 ANQGSEA come from the germline V gene. After removal of 7 bases from V and 1 base from J, the junction contained 8 bases not matched to a gene. CDR3 size: 15 residues. The CDR3: CSGSPGTGSYNEQFF. The CDR3 DNA reads TGCAGCGGATCCCCCGGGACAGGGTCCTACAATGAGCAGTTCTTC.

V and J are TRBV19 and TRBJ1-1; TRBD1 matches 7 bases. V was clipped by 2 bases and J by 8 bases; unmatched bases: 5. The CDR3 spans 13 residues. Germline assignment: CDR1 LNHDA and CDR2 SQIVND (reference sequence). The DNA of the CDR3 is TGTGCCAGTAGTATAATCAGGGACAGAGAAGCTTTCTTT. Protein product: CASSIIRDREAFF.

The chain uses TRBV25-1 and TRBJ1-2; tentatively, D is TRBD1 (5 bases). This CDR3 contains 13 residues. Trimming took off 4 bases at V and 5 bases at J, with 11 bases between the two ends. Per the germline V gene, CDR1 is MGHDK and CDR2 is SYGVNS. The CDR3: CASSAGTAYGYTF. CDR3 nucleotide sequence: TGTGCCAGCAGTGCCGGGACTGCTTATGGCTACACCTTC.

CDR3 sequence reads: CASRPDRGLSYEQYF. DNA for the CDR3: TGTGCCAGCAGACCGGACCGGGGACTGAGCTACGAGCAGTACTTC. V gene TRBV7-8 combines with J gene TRBJ2-7; tentative D call: TRBD2 (6 bases). The CDR3 spans 15 residues. CDR1 SGHVS and CDR2 FQNEAQ come from the germline V gene. V was trimmed by 6 bases and J by 3 bases, leaving 18 bases between them.

V usage is TRBV6-5 and J usage is TRBJ1-1; 7 nucleotides align to TRBD1. V lost 5 bases, J lost 4 bases, and 7 bases stayed unmatched. The CDR3 runs to 14 residues. Germline CDR1 is MNHEY and CDR2 is SVGAGI. CDR3: CASSQTGEVTEAFF. In DNA, the CDR3 is TGTGCCAGCAGTCAAACAGGGGAGGTCACTGAAGCTTTCTTT.

This sequence joins TRBV19 and TRBJ2-3; D perhaps matches TRBD1 (5 bases). Trimming took 5 bases from V and 5 from J, leaving 17 bases between them. Germline V gene lookup returns CDR1 LNHDA and CDR2 SQIVND (reference sequence). The CDR3 totals 15 residues. The CDR3 sequence: CASSGHGTPKDTQYF. In DNA, the CDR3 is TGTGCCAGTAGTGGACACGGAACGCCAAAAGATACGCAGTATTTT.

This clone was seen just once. V and J are TRBV7-2 and TRBJ2-2; 8 bases agree with TRBD1. The germline CDR1 and CDR2 sequences are SGHTA and FQGNSA. This CDR3 region has 16 residues. After removal of 5 bases from V and 4 bases from J, the junction contained 9 bases not matched to a gene. The CDR3 reads CASSLRTGTGTGELFF. Written as DNA, the CDR3 is TGTGCCAGCAGCCTACGGACAGGGACGGGCACCGGGGAGCTGTTTTTT.